This T cell receptor beta chain comes out of a study of graft-versus-host responses after intestinal transplantation. About the research overall: In this cohort, recipients had multivisceral, liver-intestinal, or isolated intestinal transplants.

General study results and limits: Circulating GvH clone levels at their peak were associated with HvG declines (early post-transplant). When patients had graft-donor T cell macrochimerism, their allografts held high graft-versus-host to host-versus-graft clonal ratios. Some GvH clones were seen earlier in gut or blood, suggesting intestinal origin.

V lost 5 bases and J 5 bases, leaving 12 bases between the germline ends. CDR3 length equals 13 residues. Germline V lookup: CDR1 SGHTA, CDR2 FQGTGA. Points on this clone: Its antigen is as yet unknown.

Profiled with immunoSEQ multiplex PCR; TCRdb holds only in-frame clones, not every one. The sample has tens of thousands of clones; 83% are singletons. This clonotype was sampled from a human patient who received an intestinal transplant, so some T cells may come from the graft donor. Sequenced material: PBMCs, taken 1070 days after transplant. The chain has TRBV7-3 and TRBJ1-1; D perhaps matches TRBD1 (5 bases). The DNA for the CDR3 is TGTGCCAGCAGCCTTGTACGGGGGACTGAAGCTTTCTTT. This codes for CASSLVRGTEAFF.